This T cell receptor beta chain stems from a study of T cell clonality in common variable immunodeficiency. General study findings and limits: In common variable immunodeficiency, TCR beta chains reportedly carried fewer deletions and N-nucleotide insertions.

CVID subjects were some 15 female and more than 25 male, aged about 8 to 65. Patients and controls were mostly of Caucasian heritage. TCRdb keeps only in-frame clones here, not all; method: immunoSEQ multiplex PCR. Listed here are around 24,000 clones without any singletons, the top ten holding 4%. In the case of this clone: Its specificity is not known.

The material sequenced was peripheral blood mononuclear cells. This sequence originates from a human donor with common variable immunodeficiency.

The CDR3 DNA, read in part, is TGTGCCAGTAGTACAACGCGACAGAGTAATCAGCCC. Translation gives CASSTTRQSNQP. In full, the CDR3 is CASSTTRQSNQPQHF. This rearrangement joins TRBV19 to TRBJ1-5, with a tentative D call TRBD1 (5 bases). The read ends 3 residues before the CDR3 terminus; that terminus is restored from the germline J gene. The CDR3 has 15 amino acids. Germline V gene data show CDR1 as LNHDA and CDR2 as SQIVND (reference sequence). V lost 4 bases, J lost 4 bases, and 14 bases lay in between.